These T cell receptor beta chains were read from a single sample in a study of T cells in Graves' hyperthyroidism and ophthalmopathy. A single record per CDR3 protein comes from TCRdb applying MiXCR to the multiplex PCR reads. Of hundreds of thousands of distinct CDR3 sequences listed, 12% to 15% are singletons. The sample was blood. All receptors come from a woman younger than 35 with Graves' hyperthyroidism. The CDR3 runs from the conserved cysteine through the conserved F or W. D genes are given only for firm matches. A clone size is listed for some rows: how often the clone was seen (once, few, many), or a class if it is expanded.

V gene	clone size	D gene	J gene	CDR3 protein	CDR3 DNA
TRBV20-1	many	-	TRBJ1-2	CSASPQDVNYGYTF	TGCAGTGCTTCACCCCAAGACGTGAACTATGGCTACACCTTC
TRBV4-3	few	-	TRBJ1-1	CASSQGGGGNTEAFF	TGCGCCAGCAGCCAGGGGGGGGGGGGCAACACTGAAGCTTTCTTT
TRBV4-1	few	-	TRBJ2-1	CASSQAFRRTTYNEQFF	TGCGCCAGCAGCCAAGCCTTCCGCAGGACCACCTACAATGAGCAGTTCTTC
TRBV6-2/TRBV6-3	-	TRBD1	TRBJ2-7	CASGPGGTGIHEQYF	TGTGCCAGCGGACCAGGGGGGACAGGGATCCACGAGCAGTACTTC
TRBV5-8	few	-	TRBJ1-1	CASSFRVTEAFF	TGTGCCAGCAGCTTTCGAGTAACTGAAGCTTTCTTT
TRBV2	many	-	TRBJ1-1	CASRPRDSLNTEAFF	TGTGCCAGCAGACCAAGAGACAGCTTGAACACTGAAGCTTTCTTT
TRBV7-9	-	-	TRBJ2-1	CASSLQGLWNDEQFF	TGTGCCAGCAGCTTACAAGGGTTGTGGAACGATGAGCAGTTCTTC
TRBV10-2	many	-	TRBJ2-7	CASGDRTYEQYF	TGCGCCAGCGGTGACAGGACCTACGAGCAGTACTTC
TRBV6-2/TRBV6-3	-	TRBD2	TRBJ2-7	CASSPQREFIEQYF	TGTGCCAGCAGTCCACAGCGGGAGTTCATCGAGCAGTACTTC
TRBV7-8	many	TRBD2	TRBJ2-4	CASSPLRTSNIQYF	TGTGCCAGCAGCCCACTTCGGACTAGCAACATTCAGTACTTC
TRBV4-3	-	TRBD2	TRBJ2-3	CASSQDTSDFTDTQYF	TGCGCCAGCAGCCAAGATACTAGCGATTTCACAGATACGCAGTATTTT
TRBV7-9	few	TRBD1	TRBJ2-7	CASSLGAGTGVEQYF	TGTGCCAGCAGCTTAGGGGCCGGGACAGGGGTCGAGCAGTACTTC
TRBV27	-	-	TRBJ2-7	CASSKLGGLGSSYEQYF	TGTGCCAGCAGTAAACTAGGAGGTTTGGGGAGCTCCTACGAGCAGTACTTC
TRBV5-1	few	TRBD1	TRBJ2-1	CASSSADRANNEQFF	TGCGCCAGCAGCTCCGCGGACAGGGCTAACAATGAGCAGTTCTTC
TRBV10-3	many	-	TRBJ2-3	CAIRRDTDTQYF	TGTGCCATCAGGAGGGACACAGATACGCAGTATTTT
TRBV5-8	many	-	TRBJ2-5	CATQIPGVETQYF	TGTGCCACCCAGATACCGGGGGTAGAGACCCAGTACTTC
TRBV7-9	few	-	TRBJ2-7	CASSPGGRHYYEQYF	TGTGCCAGCAGCCCCGGGGGGCGGCATTACTACGAGCAGTACTTC
TRBV19	-	TRBD2	TRBJ2-5	CASSMGGTETQYF	TGTGCCAGTAGTATGGGAGGGACAGAGACCCAGTACTTC
TRBV29-1	-	-	TRBJ1-1	CSVSPYWEVDTEAFF	TGCAGCGTTTCCCCGTACTGGGAGGTAGACACTGAAGCTTTCTTT
TRBV6-1	-	-	TRBJ2-7	CASSETVSYSYEQYF	TGTGCCAGCAGTGAGACAGTTTCGTACTCCTACGAGCAGTACTTC
TRBV28	many	TRBD1	TRBJ2-3	CASSLTGTGGTDTQYF	TGTGCCAGCAGTCTCACCGGGACAGGGGGCACAGATACGCAGTATTTT
TRBV9	-	-	TRBJ1-4	CASSVGRHSDEKLFF	TGTGCCAGCAGCGTAGGGAGGCATTCGGATGAAAAACTGTTTTTT
TRBV9	few	TRBD1	TRBJ2-7	CASSVGTGVFSEQYF	TGTGCCAGCAGCGTAGGTACAGGGGTTTTCTCCGAGCAGTACTTC
TRBV18	few	-	TRBJ2-5	CASSPVAQETQYF	TGTGCCAGCTCACCGGTGGCCCAAGAGACCCAGTACTTC
TRBV20-1	-	-	TRBJ1-2	CSARGDGGYTF	TGCAGTGCTAGGGGCGATGGTGGCTACACCTTC
TRBV29-1	-	TRBD1	TRBJ2-5	CSVPTRTGIQETQYF	TGCAGCGTCCCCACCCGGACAGGGATACAAGAGACCCAGTACTTC
TRBV11-1	many	-	TRBJ2-5	CASSPQGRATQYF	TGTGCCAGCAGCCCCCAGGGCCGGGCGACCCAGTACTTC
TRBV7-9	many	-	TRBJ2-3	CASSSARVFSTDTQYF	TGTGCCAGCAGCTCGGCCAGGGTATTCAGCACAGATACGCAGTATTTT
TRBV28	many	-	TRBJ2-2	CATEGGDFKNTGELFF	TGTGCCACCGAGGGGGGGGACTTCAAGAACACCGGGGAGCTGTTTTTT
TRBV25-1	-	-	TRBJ1-6	CASSRKGVSYNSPLHF	TGTGCCAGCAGTCGAAAGGGGGTATCCTATAATTCACCCCTCCACTTT
TRBV4-1	few	-	TRBJ2-7	CASSQEGSPEQYF	TGCGCCAGCAGCCAAGAAGGTAGTCCCGAGCAGTACTTC
TRBV5-6	-	-	TRBJ2-2	CASSPGTLPRELFF	TGTGCCAGCAGTCCAGGGACCCTACCCAGGGAGCTGTTTTTT